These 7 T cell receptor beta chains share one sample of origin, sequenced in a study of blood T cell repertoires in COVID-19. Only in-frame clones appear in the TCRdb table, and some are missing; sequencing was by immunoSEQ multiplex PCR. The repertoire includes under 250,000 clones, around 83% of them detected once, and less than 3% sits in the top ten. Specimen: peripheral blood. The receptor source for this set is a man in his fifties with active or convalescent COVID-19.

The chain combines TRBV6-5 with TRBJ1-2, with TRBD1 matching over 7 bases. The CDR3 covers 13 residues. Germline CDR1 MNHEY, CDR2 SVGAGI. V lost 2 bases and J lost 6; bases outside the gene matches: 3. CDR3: CASSYRTGDGYTF. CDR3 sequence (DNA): TGTGCCAGCAGTTACCGTACAGGGGATGGCTACACCTTC.

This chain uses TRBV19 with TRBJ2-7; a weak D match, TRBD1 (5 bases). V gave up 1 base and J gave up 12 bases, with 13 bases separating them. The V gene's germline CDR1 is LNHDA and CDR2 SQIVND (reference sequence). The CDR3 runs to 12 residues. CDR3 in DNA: TGTGCCAGTAGTATAGCGACAGCCCGTGGGTACTTC. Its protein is CASSIATARGYF.

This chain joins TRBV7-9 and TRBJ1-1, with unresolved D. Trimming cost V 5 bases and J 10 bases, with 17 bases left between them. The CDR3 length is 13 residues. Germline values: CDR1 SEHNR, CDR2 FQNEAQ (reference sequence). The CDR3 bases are TGTGCCAGCAGCCCGAACTCCGGGAGCCTAGCTTTCTTT. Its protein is CASSPNSGSLAFF.

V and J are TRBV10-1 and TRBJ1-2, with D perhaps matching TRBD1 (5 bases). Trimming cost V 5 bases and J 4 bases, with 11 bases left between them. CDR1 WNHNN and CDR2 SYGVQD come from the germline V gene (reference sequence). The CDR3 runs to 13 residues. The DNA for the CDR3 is TGCGCCAGCAGTATCGACAGACCCTATGGCTACACCTTC. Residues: CASSIDRPYGYTF.

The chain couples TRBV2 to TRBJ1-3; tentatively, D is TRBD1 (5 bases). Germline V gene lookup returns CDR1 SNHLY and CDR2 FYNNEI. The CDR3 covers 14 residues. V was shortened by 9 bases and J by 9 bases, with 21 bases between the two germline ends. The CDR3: CASGPDGSGGTIYF. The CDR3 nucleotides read TGTGCCAGTGGACCCGACGGATCCGGGGGCACCATATATTTT.

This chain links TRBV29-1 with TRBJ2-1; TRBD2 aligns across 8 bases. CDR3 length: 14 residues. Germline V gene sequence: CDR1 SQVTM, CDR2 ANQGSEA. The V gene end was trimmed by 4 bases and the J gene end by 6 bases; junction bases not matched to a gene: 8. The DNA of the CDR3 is TGCAGCGTTGCAGGCGGGAGGATCTTCAATGAGCAGTTCTTC. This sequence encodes CSVAGGRIFNEQFF.

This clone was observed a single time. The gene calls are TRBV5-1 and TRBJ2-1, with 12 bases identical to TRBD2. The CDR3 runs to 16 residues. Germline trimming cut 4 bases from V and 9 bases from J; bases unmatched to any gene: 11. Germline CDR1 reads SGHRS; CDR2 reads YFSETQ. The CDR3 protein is CASSTSGGQGYIEQFF. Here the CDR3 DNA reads TGCGCCAGCAGCACTAGCGGGGGGCAGGGTTATATTGAGCAGTTCTTC.